The sequence of this TCR beta chain was determined in a study of shared clonotypes between healthy human individuals. The ends were cut back, 2 bases at V and 11 bases at J, with 16 bases in the middle. Germline values: CDR1 SGHAT, CDR2 FQNNGV. This CDR3 region has 14 residues. Sequenced by immunoSEQ multiplex PCR; TCRdb stores in-frame clones only, minus some. The sample consists of about 2.4 million clones, 90% to 95% of them appearing once. The TCR sequence derives from a man aged 18 to 35 in good health. Some clones in this sample may be carry-over from other donors' samples. The sample consisted of naive CD4+ T cells from PBMCs. The subset denotes: CD45RA+ positively selected. The chain couples TRBV11-2 to TRBJ1-3, with D uncertain. CDR3 residues: CASSLSYLPPAIYF. The CDR3 DNA is TGTGCCAGCAGCTTAAGCTATTTGCCCCCGGCCATATATTTT.